This T cell receptor beta chain was captured in a study of T cells after yellow fever vaccination (dated by TCRdb to between 2018 and 2021). With respect to the entire study: Libraries from fractions with low cell numbers were prepared with the SMART-Seq v4 Ultra Low Input RNA kit. Bulk PBMC replicates and cell subsets were isolated from blood drawn at multiple timepoints before and after both primary and secondary immunization. To follow T-cell clones before and after primary and booster YFV17D yellow fever vaccination, bulk TCR alpha and beta repertoires were sequenced over time. Two healthy male donors made up the cohort, one aged 18 to 29 years and the other aged 30 to 40 years. Beyond this particular receptor, the publication reports: Computational filtering was needed because FACS-sorted repertoires could contain abundant contaminating clonotypes from the bulk population. A small share of clonotypes was detected in both CD4 and CD8 compartments, with the overlap likely arising from convergent recombination. The secondary T-cell response was found to be weaker but faster than the primary response, with a peak reached on day 5 rather than on day 15. Only a couple of donors were included in the study, so the extent to which the findings can be generalized is limited. Most clones expanded after primary vaccination (96% of CD4 and around 88% of CD8) were re-detected after the booster, suggesting that broad memory maintenance occurred.

Synthesis of TCR cDNA relied on 5'RACE template switching, a step that introduced a universal primer site along with unique molecular identifiers. Priming of cDNA synthesis was performed from both the TCR alpha and TCR beta constant segments. Two PCR steps were used to amplify libraries, with sample barcodes and sequencing adapters being added in the second step. Libraries were sequenced on Illumina HiSeq 2500 (2x100 bp) or NovaSeq (2x150 bp). Per the authors' processing: Reads were demultiplexed and collapsed into UMI consensus sequences with MIGEC, and V(D)J alignment was performed with MiXCR. Vaccine-responding clonotypes were defined with edgeR using replicate PBMC samples, requiring FDR below 0.01 and a log2 fold change above 5 up to day 15. Bulk clonotypes were assigned CD4 or CD8 identity according to which sequenced CD4 or CD8 repertoire held them at higher abundance. TCRdb took the public reads, trimmed them with fastp at Q25, ran MiXCR for clone calling and kept in-frame beta chains. For every CDR3 protein sequence, its rows merge into one entry that carries the most common genes and DNA. These V and J calls originate from TCRdb's pipeline instead of the authors' own analysis. This sample lists over 110,000 distinct CDR3 sequences; approximately 7.7% were detected once. The top ten hold roughly 0.73% of the sample.

Sample treatment or condition, as interpreted from the label and publication: live attenuated yellow fever vaccine strain. PBMCs were isolated from peripheral blood using a standard Ficoll-Paque protocol. CD4 and CD8 T-cell fractions were isolated with Dynabeads CD4 and CD8 positive selection kits. RNA was extracted with TriZol from bulk PBMCs, CD4 and CD8 fractions, and dextramer-positive and dextramer-negative fractions. In the germline V gene (reference sequence), CDR1 corresponds to GTSNPN and CDR2 to SVGIG. V loses 4 bases, J loses 3 bases, and the germline ends lie 19 bases apart. Counted from cysteine to phenylalanine, this CDR3 has 15 amino acids. Only CDR3 DNA is held: 45 bases, read in frame from base 1. In its sample, this clonotype was seen many times. Its binding antigen is unknown. Base quality data are lacking; no much larger clone is found one base away.

The sequenced sample was CD4+ T cells sorted from PBMCs, obtained 5 days after the yellow fever booster vaccination. The receptor chain draws on TRBV30 and TRBJ2-7; TRBD2 is a possible D gene, resting on 5 matching bases. The TCR was taken from a man aged 30-40 years who received the YFV17D yellow fever vaccine. The CDR3 reads as follows: CAWKAASRSVYEQYF. The nucleotide sequence is TGTGCCTGGAAAGCGGCTAGCCGGAGTGTCTACGAGCAGTACTTC.